The entry below describes one TCR beta chain. The sample originates from a study of CD8+CD57+ T cells in acquired aplastic anemia. The TCR beta profiling, which covered VDJ combination and CDR3 sequence, was carried out using genomic DNA as the template. TCRdb recomputed calls from the reads with MiXCR, one row per CDR3 protein. The sample lists around 500,000 distinct CDR3 sequences, roughly 34% seen once, with less than 0.85% in the top ten. V was pared by 4 bases and J by 8 bases, with 14 bases between. In germline, CDR1 is DFQATT, CDR2 SNEGSKA (reference sequence). The CDR3 has 13 residues. Patients sequenced had flow cytometry evidence of CD8+CD57+ cell expansion.

This receptor was obtained from a human donor with aplastic anemia. The rearrangement joins TRBV20-1 to TRBJ2-2, with D possibly TRBD1 on 5 matching bases. The sequenced sample consisted of sorted CD4+, CD8+, or CD8+CD57+ T cells (not recorded which) from PBMCs. The CDR3 DNA reads TGCAGTGCTAATAGACAGTTATCTGGGGAGCTGTTTTTT. Encoded protein: CSANRQLSGELFF.